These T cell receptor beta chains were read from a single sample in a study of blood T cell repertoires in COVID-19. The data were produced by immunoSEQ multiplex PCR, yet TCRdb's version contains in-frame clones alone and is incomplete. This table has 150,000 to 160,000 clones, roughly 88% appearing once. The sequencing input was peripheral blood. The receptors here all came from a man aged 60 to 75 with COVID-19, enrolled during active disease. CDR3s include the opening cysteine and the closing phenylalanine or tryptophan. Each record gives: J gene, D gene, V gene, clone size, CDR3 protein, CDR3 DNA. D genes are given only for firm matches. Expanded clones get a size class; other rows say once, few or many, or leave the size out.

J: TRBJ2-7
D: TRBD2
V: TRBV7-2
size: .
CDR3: CASSPASGASYEQYF
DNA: TGTGCCAGCAGCCCCGCTAGCGGAGCCTCCTACGAGCAGTACTTC

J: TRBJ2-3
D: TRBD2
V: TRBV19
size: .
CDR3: CASAPASGRTDTQYF
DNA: TGTGCCAGTGCTCCGGCTAGCGGCCGCACAGATACGCAGTATTTT

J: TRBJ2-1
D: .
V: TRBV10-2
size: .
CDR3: CASGQSPADEQFF
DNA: TGCGCCAGCGGCCAAAGCCCGGCGGATGAGCAGTTCTTC

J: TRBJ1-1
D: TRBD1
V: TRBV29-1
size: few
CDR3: CSANRGMNTEAFF
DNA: TGCAGCGCAAACAGGGGGATGAACACTGAAGCTTTCTTT

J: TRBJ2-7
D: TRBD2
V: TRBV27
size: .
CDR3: CASSLSQSGSSYEQYF
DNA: TGTGCCAGCAGTTTATCACAGAGCGGGAGCTCCTACGAGCAGTACTTC

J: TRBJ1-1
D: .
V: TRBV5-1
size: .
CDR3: CASSLKKGGVTEAFF
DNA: TGCGCCAGCAGCTTGAAGAAGGGAGGAGTCACTGAAGCTTTCTTT

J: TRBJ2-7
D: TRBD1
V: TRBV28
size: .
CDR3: CASRSSGGQESYEQYF
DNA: TGTGCCAGCAGGTCCTCTGGGGGACAGGAGTCCTACGAGCAGTACTTC

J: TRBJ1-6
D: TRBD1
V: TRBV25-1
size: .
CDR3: CASSRAGTGGSPLHF
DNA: TGTGCCAGCAGTAGAGCGGGGACAGGCGGTTCACCCCTCCACTTT

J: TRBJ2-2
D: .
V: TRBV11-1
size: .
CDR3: CASSPYKTVNTGELFF
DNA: TGTGCCAGCAGCCCCTATAAGACTGTGAACACCGGGGAGCTGTTTTTT

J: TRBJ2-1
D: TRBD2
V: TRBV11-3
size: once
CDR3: CASSPRLREVINEQFF
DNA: TGTGCCAGCAGCCCACGTTTGCGGGAGGTGATCAATGAGCAGTTCTTC

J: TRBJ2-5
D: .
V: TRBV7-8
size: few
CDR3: CASSLGRVSETQYF
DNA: TGTGCCAGCAGCTTAGGCAGGGTCTCAGAGACCCAGTACTTC

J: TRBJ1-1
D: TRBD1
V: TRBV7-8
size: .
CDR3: CASSLRGTGVEAFF
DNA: TGTGCCAGCAGCTTACGTGGGACAGGGGTTGAAGCTTTCTTT

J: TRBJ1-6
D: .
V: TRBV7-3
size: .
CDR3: CASGQLRDSPLHF
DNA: TGTGCCAGCGGGCAGCTCAGGGATTCACCCCTCCACTTT

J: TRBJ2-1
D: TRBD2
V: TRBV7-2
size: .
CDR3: CASNLAGPDEQFF
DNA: TGTGCCAGCAACCTAGCGGGGCCAGATGAGCAGTTCTTC

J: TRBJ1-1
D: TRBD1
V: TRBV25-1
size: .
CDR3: CASSVSPGQGETEAFF
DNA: TGTGCCAGCAGTGTTTCCCCCGGACAGGGGGAGACTGAAGCTTTCTTT

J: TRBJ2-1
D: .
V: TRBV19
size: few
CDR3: CASSISGGDEQFF
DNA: TGTGCCAGTAGTATCTCCGGAGGCGATGAGCAGTTCTTC